This T cell receptor (beta chain) was identified during a study of beta chain features in type 1 diabetes (dated by TCRdb to 2016 to 2018). With respect to the entire study: No differences in mean age, gender distribution, total cell number or subset yield were found between patients and healthy donors. Across all samples, 90 million to 130 million sorted cells were examined, and cell number per subset correlated strongly with RNA yield. In the study, TCRB repertoires of sorted circulating CD4+ T cell subsets from recently diagnosed type 1 diabetes patients were compared with those of matched healthy donors. Regulatory and stem cell-like memory subsets were isolated from only 8 patients and about eight healthy donors, whereas naive and central memory subsets came from all 30 or so donors.

The investigation overall reported the following: Because the HLA sub-analyses included only small numbers of individuals, any influence of HLA type on TCRB rearrangement was left unresolved. At VDJ recombination sites, type 1 diabetes patients had fewer insertions and more deleted nucleotides, which implies abnormalities in thymic rearrangement. Because cDNA was sequenced instead of genomic DNA, highly expressing activated cells could be over-represented, though the groups showed no difference in activation or CD3 levels. Shorter templates might be favored by PCR, yet because patient and control samples were amplified and corrected together, any such skew would affect both groups equally. In all four CD4+ subsets, TCRB CDR3 length was moderately but significantly shorter in type 1 diabetes patients. The naive, central memory and regulatory TCRB repertoires appeared to resemble one another more closely among patients than among healthy donors.

On this clone itself: Its cognate antigen has yet to be identified. Base qualities are not at hand, and no much larger clone is one base apart.

Each donor gave one peripheral blood draw, averaging roughly 0.11 L, which was collected into heparinised tubes. A BD FACSAria II was used to sort naive, central memory, regulatory and stem cell-like memory CD4+ T cells with a panel that included CD45RO, CCR7, CD25, CD127, CD95 and CD27. A purity above 95% was achieved for all sorted populations. PBMCs were isolated right away by Lymphoprep density gradient centrifugation and were stained directly, without culture. Samples were stained and sorted in pairs, with one healthy donor and one patient per experiment, so that batch effects were minimized. The High Capacity cDNA Reverse Transcription Kit was used to reverse transcribe all of the isolated RNA, meaning that expressed TCRB transcripts were what got sequenced. Deep immunoSEQ sequencing was performed on naive, central memory and regulatory T cell samples, with an average of about 4 million total reads per sample. Sorted cells were lysed in RLT buffer, and RNA was extracted using DNase-treated RNeasy Micro or Mini kits according to cell number. Each cell subset was processed separately to prevent cross-contamination, with patient and healthy donor samples processed together. The immunoSEQ multiplex PCR was used to amplify TCRB sequences from cDNA, yielding 87-bp fragments that span the CDR3 region. Sequencing of the amplicons was performed on the Illumina HiSeq platform. Turning to the authors' computational methods: PCR bias was corrected computationally using synthetic template baselines, and reads within Hamming distance 2 were collapsed, with unmergeable singletons discarded. Reads were aligned to IMGT to assign V, D and J genes, CDR3 length, and insertions or deletions at six rearrangement sites. Within each subset, clonotype counts were normalized to the number of sorted cells before true diversity and Gini coefficients were calculated with the tcR R package. Repertoire sharing was quantified using the overlap coefficient calculated on TCRB nucleotide sequences. As a proxy for the pre-selection repertoire, out-of-frame TCRB sequences from naive cells were analyzed. The clones in this table, taken by TCRdb from immuneACCESS, are in-frame only. Not every clone is retained; where verified, under half of the shortfall comes from an unresolved V gene, and the cause of the rest is unknown. V and J calls and clone size are as listed in that table; D and trimming were resolved from the DNA. Counted in this sample were about 250,000 clones; 14% of them appeared once. Roughly 0.028% of the sample goes to the ten largest clones.

This sequence was found in a woman aged 40 to 50 in good health. The sample taken for sequencing was naive CD4+ T cells from blood. The cell subset or site label on this specimen signifies: true naive CD4+ T cells.

Here the CDR3 is given as CASSVGQGVVYEQYF. In nucleotides, the sequence is TGTGCCAGCAGCGTGGGACAGGGGGTGGTCTACGAGCAGTACTTC. Recombination connected TRBV9 to TRBJ2-7; the junction holds 11 bases that match TRBD1. The CDR3, cysteine through phenylalanine, is 15 amino acids long. CDR3 DNA only is kept here, 45 bases in frame from base 1. The germline V gene gives CDR1 as SGDLS and CDR2 as YYNGEE. The germline V and J ends show losses of 2 bases and 3 bases respectively, and no gene match explains 4 bases of the junction. Joined to the reference TRBV9 and TRBJ2-7 proteins, this CDR3 gives the full variable domain: DSGVTQTPKHLITATGQRVTLRCSPRSGDLSVYWYQQSLDQGLQFLIQYYNGEERAKGNILERFSAQQFPDLHSELNLSSLELGDSALYFCASSVGQGVVYEQYFGPGTRLTVT.